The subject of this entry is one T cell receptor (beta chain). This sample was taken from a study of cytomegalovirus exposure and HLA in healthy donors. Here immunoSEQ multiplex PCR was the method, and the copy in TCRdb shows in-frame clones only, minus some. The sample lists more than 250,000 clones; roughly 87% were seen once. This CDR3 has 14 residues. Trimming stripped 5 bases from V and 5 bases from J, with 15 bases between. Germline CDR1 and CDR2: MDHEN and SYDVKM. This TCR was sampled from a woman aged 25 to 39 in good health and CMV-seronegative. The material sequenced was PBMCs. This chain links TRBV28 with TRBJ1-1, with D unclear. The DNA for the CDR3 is TGTGCCAGCAGTCCGGACCCCCGGGGAACTGAAGCTTTCTTT. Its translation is CASSPDPRGTEAFF.